These 32 T cell receptor beta chains were all obtained from the same sample, sequenced in a study of T cell responses to AZD1222 COVID-19 vaccine. Profiled with immunoSEQ multiplex PCR; TCRdb holds only in-frame clones, not every one. Among about 82,000 clones listed, more than 85% were seen once. The material was peripheral blood, obtained 28 days after the second AZD1222 dose. These TCRs come from an adult who received the AZD1222 COVID-19 vaccine.

This sequence joins TRBV5-6 and TRBJ1-2; D perhaps matches TRBD1 (6 bases). The CDR3 sequence is 15 residues long. CDR1 is SGHDT, CDR2 YYEEEE, per germline. V shed 0 bases and J shed 2 bases, with 11 bases lying between them. The CDR3 DNA is TGTGCCAGCAGCTTGGCTATGGACAGAAACTATGGCTACACCTTC. Its translation is CASSLAMDRNYGYTF.

The J gene is TRBJ2-2, the V gene TRBV4-3, with TRBD1 identical over 7 bases. The germline V gene encodes CDR1 LGHNA and CDR2 YSLEER. There are 13 residues in the CDR3. The V and J ends lost 5 bases and 6 bases, in that order; junction bases with no gene match: 3. Here the CDR3 DNA reads TGCGCCAGCAGCGACAGGGCCTCCGGGGAGCTGTTTTTT. Translating gives CASSDRASGELFF.

The chain is built from TRBV6-5 and TRBJ2-1; D may be TRBD1 or TRBD2 (5 bases each). Between the trimmed V and J ends, which lost 8 bases and 6 bases, there was a span of 20 bases. Per germline, CDR1 MNHEY and CDR2 SVGAGI. The CDR3 extends over 15 amino acids. CDR3 nucleotide sequence: TGTGCCAGCTGTAGCCGGGACGGATCTTTCAATGAGCAGTTCTTC. The encoded protein is CASCSRDGSFNEQFF.

This clone has only one observation. CDR3 in amino acids: CASSGITVDGTDYGYTF. CDR3 DNA sequence: TGTGCCAGTAGTGGTATTACGGTAGACGGAACCGACTATGGCTACACCTTC. The chain uses TRBV19 and TRBJ1-2; D remains unclear. Germline V gives CDR1 LNHDA, CDR2 SQIVND (reference sequence). V lost 5 bases and J 3 bases, leaving 22 bases between the germline ends. CDR3 length equals 17 residues.

The J gene is TRBJ1-2, the V gene TRBV5-8; maybe TRBD1 (6 bases). Between the trimmed V and J ends, which lost 4 bases and 9 bases, there was a span of 22 bases. The CDR3 consists of 15 residues. CDR1 is SGHTS and CDR2 is YDEGEE in the germline V gene. CDR3 sequence (DNA): TGTGCCAGCAGCCTACGGACAGTCTCCAATCAGCGCTACACCTTC. Its protein is CASSLRTVSNQRYTF.

The chain links TRBV28 to TRBJ1-2, with 7 bases identical to TRBD1. With V trimmed by 7 bases and J by 5 bases, 7 bases remained unmatched. Germline V lookup: CDR1 MDHEN, CDR2 SYDVKM. The CDR3 has 13 residues. CDR3: CASKVSGGYGYTF. The CDR3 nucleotides read TGTGCCAGCAAGGTCTCAGGGGGGTATGGCTACACCTTC.

The chain links TRBV7-6 to TRBJ2-5; D gene ambiguous. The CDR3 is 12 amino acids. Germline V lookup: CDR1 SGHVS, CDR2 FNYEAQ. Trimming shortened V by 8 bases and J by 1 base, and 8 bases separated the two germline ends. The chain's CDR3 is CASGRGQETQYF. The CDR3 DNA sequence: TGTGCCAGCGGGCGAGGCCAAGAGACCCAGTACTTC.

This clone was seen once. The J gene is TRBJ1-2, the V gene TRBV10-2, with 7 bases aligning to TRBD1. The germline gives CDR1 WSHSY, CDR2 SAAADI. The CDR3 is 14 amino acids. Trimming cost V 0 bases and J 8 bases; bases outside gene matches: 6. The CDR3 region has the DNA TGCGCCAGCAGTGAGTCGAACACAGGGGAAGGCTACACCTTC. It specifies CASSESNTGEGYTF.

The chain has TRBV4-2 and TRBJ1-3, with 11 bases matching TRBD1. The CDR3 totals 17 residues. With V trimmed by 0 bases and J by 2 bases, 3 bases remained unmatched. Germline V lookup: CDR1 LGHNA, CDR2 YNFKEQ. The CDR3 sequence is CASSQERGQGAGNTIYF. The DNA of the CDR3 is TGTGCCAGCAGCCAAGAAAGGGGACAGGGGGCTGGAAACACCATATATTTT.

V and J are TRBV5-8 and TRBJ1-5, with unresolved D. The germline V gene encodes CDR1 SGHTS and CDR2 YDEGEE. This CDR3 contains 15 residues. The V end lost 0 bases, the J end lost 4 bases, and 11 bases lay between the germline ends. CDR3 sequence: CASSLGLTMNQPQHF. CDR3 sequence (DNA): TGTGCCAGCAGCTTGGGACTTACAATGAATCAGCCCCAGCATTTT.

V and J are TRBV29-1 and TRBJ1-2; tentative D call: TRBD1 (5 bases). V lost 5 bases and J 0 bases, leaving 19 bases between the germline ends. Germline V gene data show CDR1 as SQVTM and CDR2 as ANQGSEA. The CDR3 is 16 residues long. DNA for the CDR3: TGCAGCGTTCCCCGGGGAGGGGATTGGGCTAACTATGGCTACACCTTC. The encoded protein is CSVPRGGDWANYGYTF.

This chain joins TRBV5-4 and TRBJ2-7; 8 positions match TRBD2. V gave up 0 bases and J gave up 4 bases; unmatched junction bases: 3. The CDR3 length is 14 residues. Germline V gives CDR1 SGHNT, CDR2 YYREEE (reference sequence). The CDR3 reads CASSLAGREYEQYF. DNA of the CDR3: TGTGCCAGCAGCTTGGCCGGGAGGGAGTACGAGCAGTACTTC.

This clone was picked up a small number of times. The chain uses TRBV9 and TRBJ1-6, with 8 bases identical to TRBD1. The CDR3 is made up of 15 amino acids. The ends lost 0 bases at V and 5 bases at J; junction bases unmatched: 1. Germline V lookup: CDR1 SGDLS, CDR2 YYNGEE. The CDR3 DNA sequence: TGTGCCAGCAGCGTAGAACAGGGGGATAATTCACCCCTCCACTTT. Its protein product is CASSVEQGDNSPLHF.

The chain uses TRBV4-2 and TRBJ2-1; perhaps TRBD2 as D (7 bases). The CDR3 has 18 residues. The germline gives CDR1 LGHNA, CDR2 YNFKEQ. The germline V and J ends were trimmed by 0 bases and 0 bases, with 15 bases remaining between them. CDR3 coding DNA: TGTGCCAGCAGCCAAGACTTGGGGGGGCTGAGCTCCTACAATGAGCAGTTCTTC. Translation gives CASSQDLGGLSSYNEQFF.

The rearrangement uses TRBV3-1 (or the pseudogene TRBV3-2) and TRBJ1-5; unclear D gene. The CDR3 consists of 14 residues. CDR1 and CDR2 (germline): LGHDT, YNNKEL (reference sequence). V was trimmed by 4 bases and J by 6 bases, leaving 13 bases between them. CDR3 nucleotide sequence: TGTGCCAGCAGCCCCGGGCTTGGGAGTCAGCCCCAGCATTTT. Translation: CASSPGLGSQPQHF.

The chain links TRBV29-1 to TRBJ1-1, with D maybe TRBD1 (5 bases). V lost 4 bases and J 2 bases, leaving 8 bases between the germline ends. This CDR3 spans 12 amino acids. The germline gives CDR1 SQVTM, CDR2 ANQGSEA. The CDR3 sequence: CSVVGGNTEAFF. The CDR3, as DNA: TGCAGCGTTGTCGGGGGTAACACTGAAGCTTTCTTT.

CDR3 sequence (DNA): TGTGCCAGCAGTCGCTCTGGGGCCAACGTCCTGACTTTC. Translating it yields CASSRSGANVLTF. The chain is built from TRBV6-5 and TRBJ2-6; no clear D gene. V dropped 5 bases and J dropped 0 bases, with 2 bases sitting between them. The V gene's germline CDR1 is MNHEY and CDR2 SVGAGI. This CDR3 has 13 residues.

CDR3 in amino acids: CAINGQAGSPLHF. Written as DNA, the CDR3 is TGTGCCATCAACGGACAGGCGGGTTCACCCCTCCACTTT. The chain links TRBV10-3 to TRBJ1-6, with 7 bases aligning to TRBD1. Germline CDR1 is ENHRY and CDR2 is SYGVKD. The CDR3 contains 13 residues. Unmatched junction bases numbered 6, after V lost 7 bases and J lost 9 bases.

CDR3 protein: CASSLRGGAAGEQYF. The CDR3 DNA reads as TGTGCCAGCAGCTTACGGGGCGGGGCGGCGGGGGAGCAGTACTTC. The chain has TRBV11-2 and TRBJ2-7; D is perhaps TRBD2 (6 bases). The germline CDR1 and CDR2 sequences are SGHAT and FQNNGV. The CDR3 spans 15 residues. The V end was cut by 2 bases, the J end by 7 bases, with 18 bases between.

The chain recombines TRBV5-6 with TRBJ1-2; 8 positions match TRBD1. CDR3 length: 16 amino acids. J gave up 3 bases and V 6 bases, and 13 bases lay outside the gene matches. The germline gives CDR1 SGHDT, CDR2 YYEEEE. CDR3 protein: CASTRFGQGAYYGYTF. The DNA of the CDR3 is TGTGCCAGCACCCGCTTCGGCCAGGGGGCCTACTATGGCTACACCTTC. Variable domain in full (rest from reference TRBV5-6 and TRBJ1-2): DAGVTQSPTHLIKTRGQQVTLRCSPKSGHDTVSWYQQALGQGPQFIFQYYEEEERQRGNFPDRFSGHQFPNYSSELNVNALLLGDSALYLCASTRFGQGAYYGYTFGSGTRLTVV.

This rearrangement joins TRBV7-3 to TRBJ2-1, with TRBD2 identical over 10 bases. Germline-derived CDR1 and CDR2 are SGHTA and FQGTGA. The V gene end was trimmed by 5 bases and the J gene end by 9 bases; junction bases not matched to a gene: 10. There are 15 residues in the CDR3. The CDR3 here is CASSLQVAGGSEQFF. DNA of the CDR3: TGTGCCAGCAGCCTTCAGGTAGCGGGGGGAAGTGAGCAGTTCTTC.

The chain has TRBV12-3 or TRBV12-4 and TRBJ1-1, with a possible D match to TRBD1 (6 bases). This CDR3 is 13 amino acids long. V was pared by 6 bases and J by 4 bases, with 12 bases between. CDR3 sequence reads: CASSWTDGTEAFF. In DNA, the CDR3 is TGTGCCAGCAGCTGGACAGACGGCACTGAAGCTTTCTTT.

V usage is TRBV5-1 and J usage is TRBJ2-7; D is possibly TRBD1 (6 bases). The CDR3 totals 15 residues. Germline V gene lookup returns CDR1 SGHRS and CDR2 YFSETQ. V shed 4 bases and J shed 2 bases, with 16 bases lying between them. The CDR3 DNA sequence: TGCGCCAGCAGCCTGACAGGTCAACCGACCTACGAGCAGTACTTC. This gives the protein CASSLTGQPTYEQYF.

The genes are TRBV5-5 and TRBJ2-2, with 9 bases fitting TRBD1. Trimming took 3 bases from V and 3 from J; bases not matched to a gene: 6. The CDR3 consists of 16 residues. Germline CDR1 reads SGHKS; CDR2 reads YYEKEE (reference sequence). CDR3 protein: CASSSYRGRDTGELFF. The CDR3 nucleotides read TGTGCCAGCAGCTCCTACAGGGGGCGAGACACCGGGGAGCTGTTTTTT.

The gene calls are TRBV28 and TRBJ1-4; D is unresolved. Germline-derived CDR1 and CDR2 are MDHEN and SYDVKM. The CDR3 contains 13 residues. The V end was cut by 2 bases, the J end by 10 bases, with 11 bases between. The CDR3 spells CASSLGSRLKLFF. The CDR3 region has the DNA TGTGCCAGCAGTTTAGGTTCAAGGTTAAAACTGTTTTTT.

This chain connects TRBV27 to TRBJ1-6; a weak D match, TRBD1 (6 bases). V lost 1 base to trimming and J lost 3 bases, with 13 bases between them. Germline CDR1 MNHEY, CDR2 SMNVEV (reference sequence). The CDR3 runs 17 residues. CDR3: CASSLLGGRRYNSPLHF. Here the CDR3 DNA reads TGTGCCAGCAGTTTATTGGGGGGGCGCCGCTATAATTCACCCCTCCACTTT.

The rearrangement links TRBV13 to TRBJ1-2; D possibly corresponds to TRBD1 (5 bases). Deletions cut 3 bases from V and 0 bases from J, with 11 bases between. The CDR3 extends over 15 amino acids. Germline-derived CDR1 and CDR2 are PRHDT and FYEKMQ (reference sequence). The CDR3 sequence: CASSLKGASNYGYTF. As DNA, the CDR3 is TGTGCCAGCAGCTTGAAAGGGGCGTCTAACTATGGCTACACCTTC.

The V call is TRBV9, the J call TRBJ2-1, with D perhaps assigned TRBD1 or TRBD2 (6 bases each). Germline V gene lookup returns CDR1 SGDLS and CDR2 YYNGEE. The CDR3 spans 14 residues. The V end was cut by 4 bases, the J end by 5 bases, with 13 bases between. CDR3 in amino acids: CASSLGGTDNEQFF. DNA for the CDR3: TGTGCCAGCAGCTTAGGGGGGACTGACAATGAGCAGTTCTTC.

This clone was seen a single time. This chain joins TRBV2 and TRBJ1-2, with D perhaps matching TRBD1 (5 bases). Trimming removed 4 bases from V and 8 bases from J, with 14 bases in between. CDR1 and CDR2 (germline): SNHLY, FYNNEI. This CDR3 has 13 amino acids. The CDR3 reads CASSGGDFGGYTF. CDR3 nucleotide sequence: TGTGCCAGCAGTGGAGGGGATTTCGGAGGCTACACCTTC.

This clone has just one count. This chain connects TRBV7-8 to TRBJ1-2; 9 bases align to TRBD1. The CDR3 spans 16 residues. Germline CDR1 SGHVS, CDR2 FQNEAQ. V lost 3 bases to trimming and J lost 7 bases; unmatched junction nucleotides: 12. The DNA for the CDR3 is TGTGCCAGCAGCTTGTCTGACAGGGGGGAATTAGGTGGCTACACCTTC. This sequence encodes CASSLSDRGELGGYTF.

The sample holds one count of this clone. The chain couples TRBV5-4 to TRBJ1-6, with 8 bases identical to TRBD1. In germline, CDR1 is SGHNT, CDR2 YYREEE (reference sequence). This CDR3 has 17 residues. V was clipped by 0 bases and J by 7 bases; unmatched bases: 9. The CDR3 region has the DNA TGTGCCAGCAGCTTGGGGGGTTCAGGGGGCTACAATTCACCCCTCCACTTT. This translates into CASSLGGSGGYNSPLHF.

The J gene is TRBJ1-1, the V gene TRBV7-2; D ambiguous. CDR3 length equals 12 residues. Trimming removed 1 base at V and 6 bases at J, with 6 bases between. CDR1 and CDR2 from the germline V gene are SGHTA and FQGNSA. DNA of the CDR3: TGTGCCAGCAGCTTAGGGCCCTCTGAAGCTTTCTTT. Its protein is CASSLGPSEAFF.